This TCR beta chain is drawn from a study of blood T cells in healthy people across ages. Regarding the study as a whole: With unsorted PBMCs, a conclusive comparison of naive versus antigen-experienced cells was not possible.

Using a J-beta primer mix together with a sample-barcoded 5' primer, a second PCR was run for roughly 7 to 12 cycles. Each CDR3 protein gets one entry after TCRdb re-called the 5' RACE reads with MiXCR. This sample carries over a million distinct CDR3 sequences, around 42% of them seen once, and the ten largest clones take roughly 8.2%. This clonotype was recorded a few times. Antigen unknown. Trimming removed 2 bases from V and 1 base from J; junction bases left unmatched: 3. CDR1 is SGHTA, CDR2 FQGNSA, per germline. This CDR3 comprises 15 residues. This clonotype was sampled from a woman between 18 and 29 years old in good health. V usage is TRBV7-2 and J usage is TRBJ2-5; the match to TRBD2 covers 8 bases. The sample comprised blood. CDR3 nucleotides: TGTGCCAGCAGCTTATTAGCGGGAATCCAAGAGACCCAGTACTTC. Translated, it gives CASSLLAGIQETQYF.